One and the same sample provided the 29 T cell receptor beta chains below, sequenced in a study of a mutant IDH1 vaccine in newly diagnosed glioma. Described time point: week 23, last vaccination. Alongside topical imiquimod, each dose of vaccine comprised 300 ug of mutant IDH1 20-mer peptide. Their cognate antigens are unknown. Sequenced by immunoSEQ multiplex PCR; TCRdb stores in-frame clones only, minus some. Of roughly 60,000 clones listed, approximately 84% are singletons. This specimen consisted of PBMCs, obtained from a glioma patient whose treatment included an IDH1 peptide vaccine. These receptors came from a man aged 25-45 years with glioma.

The rearrangement joins TRBV9 to TRBJ2-7; D may be TRBD1 or TRBD2 (5 bases each). This CDR3 has 15 amino acids. Deletions cut 3 bases from V and 5 bases from J, with 18 bases between. CDR1 is SGDLS, CDR2 YYNGEE, per germline. The chain's CDR3 is CASSEGGGSIHEQYF. In DNA form, the CDR3 reads TGTGCCAGCAGCGAAGGTGGGGGTTCCATCCACGAGCAGTACTTC.

The table lists this clone with a few counts. The chain is built from TRBV7-9 and TRBJ1-1; D remains ambiguous. V was trimmed by 2 bases and J by 3 bases, leaving 13 bases between them. Germline lookup yields CDR1 SEHNR and CDR2 FQNEAQ (reference sequence). This CDR3 comprises 15 residues. The CDR3 sequence is CASSLLDPRYTEAFF. The CDR3 DNA reads as TGTGCCAGCAGCTTATTGGACCCTCGGTACACTGAAGCTTTCTTT.

The rearrangement uses TRBV9 and TRBJ2-3; 7 bases match TRBD1. The V segment lost 0 bases and the J segment 3 bases; nucleotides outside the gene matches: 4. Per germline, CDR1 SGDLS and CDR2 YYNGEE. The CDR3 loop spans 15 amino acids. The CDR3 region has the DNA TGTGCCAGCAGCGTAGGACAGGGCGGGACAGATACGCAGTATTTT. Its protein product is CASSVGQGGTDTQYF.

This rearrangement joins TRBV6-5 to TRBJ2-1, with D perhaps TRBD1 (6 bases). Trimming stripped 0 bases from V and 4 bases from J, with 10 bases between. Germline loops: CDR1 MNHEY, CDR2 SVGAGI. The CDR3 sequence is 15 residues long. The CDR3 bases are TGTGCCAGCAGTTACTCGAATACAGGGTACAATGAGCAGTTCTTC. It specifies CASSYSNTGYNEQFF.

The rearrangement uses TRBV7-9 and TRBJ1-4, with 7 nucleotides matching TRBD1. Germline CDR1 and CDR2: SEHNR and FQNEAQ (reference sequence). The CDR3 extends over 14 amino acids. V trimming: 4 bases; J trimming: 5 bases; junction bases outside the gene matches: 4. The DNA of the CDR3 is TGTGCCAGCAGCTCCCAGACAGGGAATGAAAAACTGTTTTTT. As protein: CASSSQTGNEKLFF.

The V and J genes are TRBV7-8 and TRBJ2-5; D gene unclear. This CDR3 spans 11 amino acids. Trimming stripped 3 bases from V and 7 bases from J, with 6 bases between. CDR1 and CDR2 from the germline V gene are SGHVS and FQNEAQ. CDR3: CASSFPGTQYF. For the CDR3, the DNA is TGTGCCAGCAGCTTCCCGGGGACCCAGTACTTC.

The V call is TRBV7-8, the J call TRBJ1-1, with no clear D. Trimming shortened V by 5 bases and J by 7 bases, and 20 bases separated the two germline ends. CDR3 size: 15 residues. Germline lookup yields CDR1 SGHVS and CDR2 FQNEAQ. As DNA, the CDR3 is TGTGCCAGCAGCCTAATCACCGGGCGGGCCGGTGAAGCTTTCTTT. Encoded protein: CASSLITGRAGEAFF.

This clone was found a few times. The CDR3 loop is CASTYISYGNTIYF. The CDR3 DNA sequence: TGTGCCAGCACCTATATCTCTTATGGAAACACCATATATTTT. The chain has TRBV2 and TRBJ1-3; no clear D. CDR3 length: 14 residues. Trimming left V 7 bases short and J 3 bases short, with 13 bases between. Looked up from germline, CDR1 is SNHLY and CDR2 is FYNNEI.

The chain joins TRBV29-1 to TRBJ1-2; possibly TRBD1 for D (6 bases). Trimming cost V 6 bases and J 4 bases, with 15 bases left between them. The CDR3 runs to 13 residues. Germline assignment: CDR1 SQVTM and CDR2 ANQGSEA. Here the CDR3 DNA reads TGCAGCGTCGCGAGGGGGGGTTCCTATGGCTACACCTTC. Translated: CSVARGGSYGYTF.

This chain links TRBV2 with TRBJ2-2; the D gene could be TRBD1 or TRBD2 (5 bases each). With 2 bases removed from V and 5 bases from J, the gap between germline ends came to 12 bases. The CDR3 loop spans 15 amino acids. Germline V gives CDR1 SNHLY, CDR2 FYNNEI. The CDR3 coding sequence is TGTGCCAGCAGTGAACAGGGTACGGGGACCGGGGAGCTGTTTTTT. Its translation: CASSEQGTGTGELFF.

This clone came up a few times. The chain combines TRBV7-9 with TRBJ1-4, with 8 bases fitting TRBD1. The CDR3 is 15 residues long. V lost 3 bases, J lost 6 bases, and 6 bases stayed unmatched. The V gene's germline CDR1 is SEHNR and CDR2 FQNEAQ (reference sequence). The CDR3 spells CASSFTGGRYEKLFF. As DNA, the CDR3 is TGTGCCAGCAGCTTTACAGGGGGAAGGTATGAAAAACTGTTTTTT.

J is TRBJ2-7 and V is TRBV2, with unresolved D. With 6 bases removed from V and 3 bases from J, the gap between germline ends came to 18 bases. The CDR3 contains 15 residues. Germline CDR1 SNHLY, CDR2 FYNNEI. CDR3 DNA: TGTGCCAGCAGCGCGGACCTCGGGCCCCTCTACGAGCAGTACTTC. Translated: CASSADLGPLYEQYF.

The V and J genes are TRBV19 and TRBJ2-3; D is possibly TRBD1 (5 bases). The CDR3 spans 14 residues. CDR1 and CDR2 from the germline V gene are LNHDA and SQIVND (reference sequence). V was trimmed by 3 bases and J by 5 bases, leaving 12 bases between them. CDR3 DNA sequence: TGTGCCAGTAGTATGGGGCAGCCTCGAGATACGCAGTATTTT. Protein product: CASSMGQPRDTQYF. Based on the CDR3 plus reference TRBV19 and TRBJ2-3, the full variable domain is DGGITQSPKYLFRKEGQNVTLSCEQNLNHDAMYWYRQDPGQGLRLIYYSQIVNDFQKGDIAEGYSVSREKKESFPLTVTSAQKNPTAFYLCASSMGQPRDTQYFGPGTRLTVL.

The chain carries TRBV2 and TRBJ1-5, with 7 bases identical to TRBD1. Per the germline V gene, CDR1 is SNHLY and CDR2 is FYNNEI. This CDR3 comprises 15 residues. V shed 6 bases and J 6 bases; nucleotides not matched to a gene: 11. This chain's CDR3 is CASRPNRGQGQPQHF. The CDR3, as DNA: TGTGCCAGCAGGCCTAACAGGGGTCAAGGTCAGCCCCAGCATTTT.

The CDR3: CASKSYKDGYTF. For the CDR3, the DNA is TGTGCCAGCAAATCGTACAAGGATGGCTACACCTTC. V gene TRBV5-6 combines with J gene TRBJ1-2, with unresolved D. V dropped 6 bases and J dropped 6 bases, with 12 bases sitting between them. Germline lookup yields CDR1 SGHDT and CDR2 YYEEEE. There are 12 residues in the CDR3.

The chain recombines TRBV6-5 with TRBJ2-5, with TRBD1 identical over 8 bases. The J call may be incorrect, as the DNA end agrees better with TRBJ2-7. The CDR3 runs 15 residues. The germline V gene has CDR1 MNHEY and CDR2 SVGAGI. The CDR3 here is CASSSDRGATYEQYF. The CDR3 nucleotides are TGTGCCAGCAGTTCTGACAGGGGCGCGACCTACGAGCAGTACTTC.

Regarding this clone: Other DNA sequences from this sample encode an identical CDR3 as well. The J gene is TRBJ1-3, the V gene TRBV19; D remains ambiguous. V was clipped by 3 bases and J by 0 bases, with 6 bases between them. Germline CDR1 is LNHDA and CDR2 is SQIVND (reference sequence). The CDR3 contains 14 residues. The CDR3 loop is CASSMTSSGNTIYF. In DNA form, the CDR3 reads TGTGCCAGTAGTATGACTAGCTCTGGAAACACCATATATTTT.

The genes are TRBV4-1 and TRBJ2-5; 9 positions match TRBD1. CDR1 and CDR2 (germline): MGHRA, YSYEKL. Trimming at V came to 1 base and at J to 3 bases, leaving 3 bases not matched to a gene. The CDR3 contains 15 residues. Written as DNA, the CDR3 is TGCGCCAGCAGCCAAGTTAGGACAGGGGAAGAGACCCAGTACTTC. It yields the protein CASSQVRTGEETQYF.

The gene calls are TRBV28 and TRBJ1-4; maybe TRBD1 (6 bases). The V end lost 4 bases, the J end lost 8 bases, and 23 bases lay between the germline ends. From germline, CDR1 is MDHEN and CDR2 SYDVKM. The CDR3 sequence is 17 residues long. CDR3 in DNA: TGTGCCAGCAGTTCCCTCCAATCGGGGGCCTGGGGCGAAAAACTGTTTTTT. Translated, it gives CASSSLQSGAWGEKLFF.

V and J are TRBV19 and TRBJ1-2; D not resolved. The CDR3 totals 13 residues. Trimming shortened V by 3 bases and J by 0 bases, and 5 bases separated the two germline ends. Looked up from germline, CDR1 is LNHDA and CDR2 is SQIVND (reference sequence). DNA of the CDR3: TGTGCCAGTAGTATTGGGGCTAACTATGGCTACACCTTC. It translates to CASSIGANYGYTF.

This chain uses TRBV5-5 with TRBJ1-3, with 8 bases fitting TRBD1. Germline loops: CDR1 SGHKS, CDR2 YYEKEE (reference sequence). Trimming removed 3 bases from V and 9 bases from J; junction bases left unmatched: 17. The CDR3 spans 17 residues. This CDR3 reads CASSYPLRGQGDSTIYF. In nucleotides, the CDR3 is TGTGCCAGCAGCTACCCTCTCCGAGGACAGGGAGATAGCACCATATATTTT.

This clone was detected once. V usage is TRBV4-2 and J usage is TRBJ2-5, with D perhaps matching TRBD1 (6 bases). The last part of the DNA fits TRBJ2-7 better; the J call may be wrong. The CDR3 runs to 15 residues. Germline V lookup: CDR1 LGHNA, CDR2 YNFKEQ. The CDR3: CASSQGSDRTYEQYF. The CDR3 DNA reads TGTGCCAGCAGCCAAGGGTCGGACAGAACCTACGAGCAGTACTTC.

J is TRBJ1-5 and V is TRBV4-1; D is perhaps TRBD1 (6 bases). Germline V gene sequence: CDR1 MGHRA, CDR2 YSYEKL. This CDR3 is built from 14 residues. Trimming cost V 5 bases and J 2 bases, with 10 bases left between them. CDR3 nucleotides: TGCGCCAGCAGCTGGGACACCGGCAATCAGCCCCAGCATTTT. Its translation: CASSWDTGNQPQHF.

The chain recombines TRBV4-2 with TRBJ2-5; D possibly uses TRBD1 or TRBD2 (6 bases each). The germline gives CDR1 LGHNA, CDR2 YNFKEQ. CDR3 length: 16 residues. Trimming cost V 0 bases and J 2 bases, with 13 bases left between them. The CDR3 sequence is CASSQERGVGQETQYF. The CDR3 nucleotides are TGTGCCAGCAGCCAAGAGAGGGGGGTGGGACAAGAGACCCAGTACTTC.

The rearrangement joins TRBV5-5 to TRBJ2-5; TRBD1 is a possible D gene (7 bases). V was trimmed by 4 bases and J by 0 bases, leaving 16 bases between them. In germline, CDR1 is SGHKS, CDR2 YYEKEE (reference sequence). This CDR3 contains 16 residues. The CDR3 DNA follows: TGTGCCAGCAGCCTACCGACAGGGACTTACCAAGAGACCCAGTACTTC. Encoded protein: CASSLPTGTYQETQYF.

This chain joins TRBV4-1 and TRBJ1-2; D gene uncertain. The CDR3 runs 14 residues. V lost 0 bases and J 6 bases, leaving 11 bases between the germline ends. Germline CDR1 and CDR2: MGHRA and YSYEKL. The CDR3 reads CASSQDWAADGYTF. CDR3 DNA: TGCGCCAGCAGCCAAGATTGGGCAGCCGATGGCTACACCTTC.

The chain carries TRBV27 and TRBJ1-5; D is unresolved. The CDR3 has 18 amino acids. V was trimmed by 6 bases and J by 0 bases, leaving 21 bases between them. Germline V CDR1 and CDR2: MNHEY, SMNVEV (reference sequence). The DNA for the CDR3 is TGTGCCAGCAGCCCCTTATCCGGGATCTACTATAGCAATCAGCCCCAGCATTTT. As protein: CASSPLSGIYYSNQPQHF.

The chain has TRBV5-5 and TRBJ2-5; D is unclear. V dropped 2 bases and J dropped 2 bases, with 13 bases sitting between them. CDR1 is SGHKS, CDR2 YYEKEE, per germline (reference sequence). The CDR3 is made up of 15 amino acids. CDR3 bases: TGTGCCAGCAGCTTCGGCGACTTCGCGCAAGAGACCCAGTACTTC. Translation gives CASSFGDFAQETQYF.

This rearrangement joins TRBV6-4 to TRBJ2-2; the D gene could be TRBD1 or TRBD2 (5 bases each). The length of the CDR3 is 14 residues. Trimming left V 0 bases short and J 3 bases short, with 5 bases between. The germline V gene has CDR1 MRHNA and CDR2 SNTAGT. The CDR3 DNA reads TGTGCCAGCAGTGACTCGGGGGACACCGGGGAGCTGTTTTTT. It is translated as CASSDSGDTGELFF.